The entry that follows covers one T cell receptor beta chain sequence. In germline, CDR1 is MGHRA, CDR2 YSYEKL. The trim removed 2 bases at V and 5 bases at J, leaving 6 bases unmatched. The length of the CDR3 is 15 residues. The data were taken from a study of blood T cell repertoires in COVID-19. TCRdb keeps only in-frame clones here, not all; method: immunoSEQ multiplex PCR. Of 400,000 to 550,000 clones listed, around nine tenths are singletons. This chain links TRBV4-1 with TRBJ2-7; 10 positions agree with TRBD2. The sequence was collected from a woman in her twenties or thirties with acute or convalescent COVID-19. Sequencing input: peripheral blood. CDR3 region: CASSQSAGGPDEQYF. CDR3 DNA: TGCGCCAGCAGCCAATCAGCGGGGGGGCCTGACGAGCAGTACTTC.